A single T cell receptor (beta chain) is shown here with its context. The antigen remains undetermined. The data stem from a study of T cells after yellow fever vaccination. Broader study findings: Abundant bulk-population clonotypes could contaminate the FACS-sorted repertoires. A secondary response was less intense yet reached its peak sooner, at day 5 versus 15.

The germline V gene has CDR1 SQVTM and CDR2 ANQGSEA. The CDR3 length is 11 residues. V lost 7 bases to trimming and J lost 10 bases, with 14 bases between them. MiXCR was run by TCRdb on the 5' RACE reads, yielding one entry per CDR3 protein. The top ten hold about an eighth of the sample, which has 550,000 to 750,000 distinct CDR3 sequences, roughly 13% seen once. The TCR comes from a man aged 30 to 39 who received the YFV17D yellow fever vaccine. The sequenced sample was PBMCs, obtained on the day of the yellow fever booster vaccination. The chain combines TRBV29-1 with TRBJ2-1, with a weak D call TRBD2 (6 bases). The CDR3 bases are TGCAGCGGGGGCGCGGCGGGAGAGCAGTTCTTC. Translated, it gives CSGGAAGEQFF.